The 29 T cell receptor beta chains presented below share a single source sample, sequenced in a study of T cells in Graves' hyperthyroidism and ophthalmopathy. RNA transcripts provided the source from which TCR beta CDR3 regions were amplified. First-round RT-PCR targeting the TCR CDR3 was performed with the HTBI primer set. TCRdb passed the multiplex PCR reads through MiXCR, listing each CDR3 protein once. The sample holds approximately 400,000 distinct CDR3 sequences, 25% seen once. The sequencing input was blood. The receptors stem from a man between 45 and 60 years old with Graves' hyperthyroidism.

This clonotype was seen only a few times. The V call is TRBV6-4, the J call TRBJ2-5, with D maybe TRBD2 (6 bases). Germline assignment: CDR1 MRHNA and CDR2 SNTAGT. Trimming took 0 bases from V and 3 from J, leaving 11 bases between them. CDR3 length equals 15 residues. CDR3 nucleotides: TGTGCCAGCAGTGACTCTAGGAGGGAGAAAGAGACCCAGTACTTC. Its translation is CASSDSRREKETQYF.

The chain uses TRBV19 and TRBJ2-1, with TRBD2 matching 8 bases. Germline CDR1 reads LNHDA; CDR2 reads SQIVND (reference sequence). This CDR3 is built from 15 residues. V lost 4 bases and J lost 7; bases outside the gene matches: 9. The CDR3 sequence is CASSTSWTSTNEQFF. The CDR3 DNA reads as TGTGCCAGTAGTACCTCATGGACTAGCACGAATGAGCAGTTCTTC. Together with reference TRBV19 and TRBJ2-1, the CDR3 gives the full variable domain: DGGITQSPKYLFRKEGQNVTLSCEQNLNHDAMYWYRQDPGQGLRLIYYSQIVNDFQKGDIAEGYSVSREKKESFPLTVTSAQKNPTAFYLCASSTSWTSTNEQFFGPGTRLTVL.

The CDR3 here is CASGLGPSGANEQYF. The CDR3 nucleotides are TGTGCTAGTGGTTTGGGACCCTCGGGAGCTAACGAGCAGTACTTC. V usage is TRBV12-5 and J usage is TRBJ2-7, with D possibly matching TRBD2 (6 bases). CDR1 and CDR2 (germline): LGHNT, FRNRAP. V was pared by 1 base and J by 5 bases, with 15 bases between. CDR3 length: 15 amino acids. Full variable domain (outside the CDR3, taken from reference TRBV12-5 and TRBJ2-7): DARVTQTPRHKVTEMGQEVTMRCQPILGHNTVFWYRQTMMQGLELLAYFRNRAPLDDSGMPKDRFSAEMPDATLATLKIQPSEPRDSAVYFCASGLGPSGANEQYFGPGTRLTVT.

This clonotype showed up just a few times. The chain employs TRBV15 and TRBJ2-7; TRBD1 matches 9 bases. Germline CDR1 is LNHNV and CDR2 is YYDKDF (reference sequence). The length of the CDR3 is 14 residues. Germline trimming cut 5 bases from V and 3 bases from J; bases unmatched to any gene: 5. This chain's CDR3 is CATSPDRGDYEQYF. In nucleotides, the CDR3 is TGTGCCACCAGCCCAGACAGGGGGGACTACGAGCAGTACTTC. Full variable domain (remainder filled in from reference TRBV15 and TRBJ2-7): DAMVIQNPRYQVTQFGKPVTLSCSQTLNHNVMYWYQQKSSQAPKLLFHYYDKDFNNEADTPDNFQSRRPNTSFCFLDIRSPGLGDTAMYLCATSPDRGDYEQYFGPGTRLTVT.

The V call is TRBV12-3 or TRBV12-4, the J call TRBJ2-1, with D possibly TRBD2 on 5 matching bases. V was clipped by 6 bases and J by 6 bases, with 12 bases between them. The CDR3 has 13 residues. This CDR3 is CASRPDYFNEQFF. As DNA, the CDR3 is TGTGCCAGCAGGCCCGACTACTTCAATGAGCAGTTCTTC.

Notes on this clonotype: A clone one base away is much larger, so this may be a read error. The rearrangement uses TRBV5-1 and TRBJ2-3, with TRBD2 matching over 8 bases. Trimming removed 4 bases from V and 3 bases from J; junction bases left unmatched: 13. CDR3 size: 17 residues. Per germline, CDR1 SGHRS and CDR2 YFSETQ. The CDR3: CASSPRPAGVLTDTQYF. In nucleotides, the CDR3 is TGCGCCAGCAGCCCAAGACCAGCGGGAGTGTTGACAGATACGCAGTATTTT.

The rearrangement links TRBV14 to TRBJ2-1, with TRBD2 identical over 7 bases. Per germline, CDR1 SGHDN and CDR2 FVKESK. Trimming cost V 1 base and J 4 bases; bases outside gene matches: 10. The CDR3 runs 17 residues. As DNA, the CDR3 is TGTGCCAGCAGCCAAGGTAATCTAGCGGACGCATACAATGAGCAGTTCTTC. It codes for CASSQGNLADAYNEQFF.

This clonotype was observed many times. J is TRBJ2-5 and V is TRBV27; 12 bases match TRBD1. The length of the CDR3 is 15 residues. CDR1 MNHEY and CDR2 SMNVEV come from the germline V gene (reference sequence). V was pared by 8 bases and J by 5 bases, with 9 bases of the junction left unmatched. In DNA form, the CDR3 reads TGTGCCAGCCGGGACAGGGGGCGGAGGGTCGAGACCCAGTACTTC. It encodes CASRDRGRRVETQYF.

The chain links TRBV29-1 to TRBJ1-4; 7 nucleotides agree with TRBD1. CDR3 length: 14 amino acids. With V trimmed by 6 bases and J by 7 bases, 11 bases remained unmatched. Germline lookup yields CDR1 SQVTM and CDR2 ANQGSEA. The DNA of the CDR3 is TGCAGCGTCGGAACAGGGGCTAAGGGTGAAAAACTGTTTTTT. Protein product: CSVGTGAKGEKLFF.

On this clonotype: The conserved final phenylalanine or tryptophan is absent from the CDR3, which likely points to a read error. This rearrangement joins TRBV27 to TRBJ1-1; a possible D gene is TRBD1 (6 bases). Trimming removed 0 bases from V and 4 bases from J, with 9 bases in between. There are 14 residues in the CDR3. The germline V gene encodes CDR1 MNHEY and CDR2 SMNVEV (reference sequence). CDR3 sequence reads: CASSLSRGGTEAFL. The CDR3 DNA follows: TGTGCCAGCAGTTTATCGAGGGGGGGCACTGAAGCTTTCCTT.

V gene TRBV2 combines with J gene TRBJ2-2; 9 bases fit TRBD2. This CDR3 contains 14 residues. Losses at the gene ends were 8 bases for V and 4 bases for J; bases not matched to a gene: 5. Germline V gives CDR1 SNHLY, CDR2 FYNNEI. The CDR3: CASLGLAITGELFF. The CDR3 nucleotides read TGTGCCAGCTTAGGACTAGCGATCACCGGGGAGCTGTTTTTT.

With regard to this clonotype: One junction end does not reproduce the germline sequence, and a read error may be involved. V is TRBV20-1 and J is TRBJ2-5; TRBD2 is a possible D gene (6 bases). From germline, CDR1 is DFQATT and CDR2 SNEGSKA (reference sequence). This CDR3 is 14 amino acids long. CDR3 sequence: CSARLRLDQETQDF. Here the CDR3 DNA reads TGCAGTGCTCGACTGAGACTAGACCAAGAGACCCAGGACTTC.

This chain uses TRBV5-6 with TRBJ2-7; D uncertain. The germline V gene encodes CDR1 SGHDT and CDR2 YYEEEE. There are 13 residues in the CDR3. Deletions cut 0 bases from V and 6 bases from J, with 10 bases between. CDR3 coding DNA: TGTGCCAGCAGCTTGGTGGGCCATCGCGAGCAGTACTTC. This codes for CASSLVGHREQYF.

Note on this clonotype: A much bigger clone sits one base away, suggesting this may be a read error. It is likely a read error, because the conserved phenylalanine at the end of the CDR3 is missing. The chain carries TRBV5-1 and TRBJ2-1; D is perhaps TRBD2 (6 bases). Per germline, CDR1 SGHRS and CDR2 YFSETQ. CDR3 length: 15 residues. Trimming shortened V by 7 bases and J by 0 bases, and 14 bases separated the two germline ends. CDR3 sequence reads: CASGVAALSYNEQFS. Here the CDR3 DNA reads TGCGCCAGCGGCGTAGCGGCACTCTCCTACAATGAGCAGTTCTCC.

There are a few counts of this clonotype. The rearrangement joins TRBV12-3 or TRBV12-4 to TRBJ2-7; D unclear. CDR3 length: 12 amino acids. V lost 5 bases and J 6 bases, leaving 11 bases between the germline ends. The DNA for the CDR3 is TGTGCCAGCAGTCCCGAGGAAGTCGAGCAGTACTTC. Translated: CASSPEEVEQYF.

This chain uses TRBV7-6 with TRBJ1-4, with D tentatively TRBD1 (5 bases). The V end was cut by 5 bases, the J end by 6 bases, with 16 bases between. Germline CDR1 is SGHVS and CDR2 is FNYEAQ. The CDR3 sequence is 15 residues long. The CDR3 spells CASSPRQGRDEKLFF. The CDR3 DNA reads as TGTGCCAGCAGCCCTCGGCAGGGACGGGATGAAAAACTGTTTTTT.

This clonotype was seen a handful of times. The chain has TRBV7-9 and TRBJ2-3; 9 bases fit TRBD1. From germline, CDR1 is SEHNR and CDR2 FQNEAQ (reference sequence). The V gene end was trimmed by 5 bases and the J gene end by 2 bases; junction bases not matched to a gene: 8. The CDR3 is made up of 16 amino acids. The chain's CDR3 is CASSTQGQGNTDTQYF. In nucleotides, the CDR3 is TGTGCCAGCAGCACCCAGGGACAGGGAAACACAGATACGCAGTATTTT. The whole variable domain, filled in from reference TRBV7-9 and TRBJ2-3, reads DTGVSQNPRHKITKRGQNVTFRCDPISEHNRLYWYRQTLGQGPEFLTYFQNEAQLEKSRLLSDRFSAERPKGSFSTLEIQRTEQGDSAMYLCASSTQGQGNTDTQYFGPGTRLTVL.

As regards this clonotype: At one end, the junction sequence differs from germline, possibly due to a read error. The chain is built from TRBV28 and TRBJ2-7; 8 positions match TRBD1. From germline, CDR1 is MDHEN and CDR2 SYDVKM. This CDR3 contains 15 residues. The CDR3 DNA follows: TGTGCCAACAGTACCTCCGGGACAGGATCCTACGAGCAGTACTTC. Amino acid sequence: CANSTSGTGSYEQYF.

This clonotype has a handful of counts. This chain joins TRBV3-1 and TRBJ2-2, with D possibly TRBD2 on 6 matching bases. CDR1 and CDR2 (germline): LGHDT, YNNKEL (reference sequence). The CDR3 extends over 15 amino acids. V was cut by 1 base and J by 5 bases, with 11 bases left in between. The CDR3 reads CASSQGLVWTGELFF. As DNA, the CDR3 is TGTGCCAGCAGCCAAGGACTAGTCTGGACCGGGGAGCTGTTTTTT.

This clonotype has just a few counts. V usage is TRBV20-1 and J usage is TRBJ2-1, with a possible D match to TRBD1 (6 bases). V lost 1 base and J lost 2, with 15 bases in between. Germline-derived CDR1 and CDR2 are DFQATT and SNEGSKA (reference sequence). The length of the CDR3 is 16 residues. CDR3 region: CSARAGALSTYNEQFF. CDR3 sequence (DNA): TGCAGTGCTAGAGCAGGGGCATTATCTACCTACAATGAGCAGTTCTTC.

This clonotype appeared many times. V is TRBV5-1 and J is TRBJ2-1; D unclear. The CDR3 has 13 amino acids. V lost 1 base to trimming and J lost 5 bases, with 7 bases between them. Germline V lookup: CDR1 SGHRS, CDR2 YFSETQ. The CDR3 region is CASSLLQNNEQFF. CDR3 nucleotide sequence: TGCGCCAGCAGCTTGCTACAGAACAATGAGCAGTTCTTC. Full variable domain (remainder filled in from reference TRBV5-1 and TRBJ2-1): KAGVTQTPRYLIKTRGQQVTLSCSPISGHRSVSWYQQTPGQGLQFLFEYFSETQRNKGNFPGRFSGRQFSNSRSEMNVSTLELGDSALYLCASSLLQNNEQFFGPGTRLTVL.

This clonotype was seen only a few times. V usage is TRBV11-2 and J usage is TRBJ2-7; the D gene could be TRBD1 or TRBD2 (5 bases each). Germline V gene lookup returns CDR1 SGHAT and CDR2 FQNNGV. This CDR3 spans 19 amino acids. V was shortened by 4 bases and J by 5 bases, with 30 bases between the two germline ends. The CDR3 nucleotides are TGTGCCAGCAGCTCTTACCAGTGGTTGCGTAGAATCGGGGCCGACGAGCAGTACTTC. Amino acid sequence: CASSSYQWLRRIGADEQYF.

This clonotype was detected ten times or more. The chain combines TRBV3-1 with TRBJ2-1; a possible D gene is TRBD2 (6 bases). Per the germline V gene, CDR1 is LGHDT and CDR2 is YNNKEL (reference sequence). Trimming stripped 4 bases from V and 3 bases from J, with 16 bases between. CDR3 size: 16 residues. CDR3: CASSPRRELVYNEQFF. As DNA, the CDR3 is TGTGCCAGCAGCCCCCGCCGGGAGTTAGTCTACAATGAGCAGTTCTTC.

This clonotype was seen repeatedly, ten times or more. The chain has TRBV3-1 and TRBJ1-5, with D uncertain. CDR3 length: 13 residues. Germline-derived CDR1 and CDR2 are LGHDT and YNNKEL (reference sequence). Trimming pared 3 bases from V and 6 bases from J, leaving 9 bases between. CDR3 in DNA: TGTGCCAGCAGCCAGGGAGATGTTCAGCCCCAGCATTTT. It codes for CASSQGDVQPQHF.

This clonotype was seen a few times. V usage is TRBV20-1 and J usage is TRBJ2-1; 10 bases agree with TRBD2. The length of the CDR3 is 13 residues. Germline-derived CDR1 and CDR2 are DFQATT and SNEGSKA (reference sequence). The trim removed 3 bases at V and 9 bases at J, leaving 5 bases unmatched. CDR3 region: CSASSGRYSEQFF. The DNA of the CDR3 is TGCAGTGCTAGTAGCGGGAGGTATAGTGAGCAGTTCTTC.

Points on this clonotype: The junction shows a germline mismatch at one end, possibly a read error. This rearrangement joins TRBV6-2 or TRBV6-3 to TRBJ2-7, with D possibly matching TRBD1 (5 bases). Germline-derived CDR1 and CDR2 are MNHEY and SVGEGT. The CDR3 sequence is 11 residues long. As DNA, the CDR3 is TGTGTCAGCAGCCATGACAGCGAGCAGTACTTC. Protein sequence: CVSSHDSEQYF.

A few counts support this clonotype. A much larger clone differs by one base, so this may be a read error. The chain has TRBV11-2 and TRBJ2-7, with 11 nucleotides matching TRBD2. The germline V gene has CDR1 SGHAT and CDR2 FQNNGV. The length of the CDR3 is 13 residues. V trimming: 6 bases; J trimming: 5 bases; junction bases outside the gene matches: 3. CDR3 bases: TGTGCCAGCAGGATAGCGGGAGGGGACGAGCAGTACTTC. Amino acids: CASRIAGGDEQYF.

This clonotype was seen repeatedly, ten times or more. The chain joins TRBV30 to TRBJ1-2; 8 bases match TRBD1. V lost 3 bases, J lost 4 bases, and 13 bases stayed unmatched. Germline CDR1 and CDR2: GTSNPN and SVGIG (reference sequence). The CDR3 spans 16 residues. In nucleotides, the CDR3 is TGTGCCTGGAGATATCCAGGACAGGGCCTCGTCTATGGCTACACCTTC. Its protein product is CAWRYPGQGLVYGYTF. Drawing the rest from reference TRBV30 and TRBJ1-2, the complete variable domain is SQTIHQWPATLVQPVGSPLSLECTVEGTSNPNLYWYRQAAGRGLQLLFYSVGIGQISSEVPQNLSASRPQDRQFILSSKKLLLSDSGFYLCAWRYPGQGLVYGYTFGSGTRLTVV.

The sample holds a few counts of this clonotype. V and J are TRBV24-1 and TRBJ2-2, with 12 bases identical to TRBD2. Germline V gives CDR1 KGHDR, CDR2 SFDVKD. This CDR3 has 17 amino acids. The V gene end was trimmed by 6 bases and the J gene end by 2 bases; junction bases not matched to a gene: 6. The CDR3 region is CATSSRLAGVNTGELFF. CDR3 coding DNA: TGTGCCACCAGTTCAAGACTAGCGGGAGTTAACACCGGGGAGCTGTTTTTT.